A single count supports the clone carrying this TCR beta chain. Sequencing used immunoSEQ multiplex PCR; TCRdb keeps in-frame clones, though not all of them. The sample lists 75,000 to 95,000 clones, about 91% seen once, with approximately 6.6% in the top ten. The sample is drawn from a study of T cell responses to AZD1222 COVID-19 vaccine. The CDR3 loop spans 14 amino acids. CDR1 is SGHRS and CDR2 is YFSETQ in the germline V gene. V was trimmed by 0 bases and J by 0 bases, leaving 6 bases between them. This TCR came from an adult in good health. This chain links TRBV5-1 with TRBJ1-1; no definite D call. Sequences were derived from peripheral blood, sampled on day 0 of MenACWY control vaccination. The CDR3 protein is CASSLDGLNTEAFF. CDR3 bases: TGCGCCAGCAGCTTGGACGGTTTGAACACTGAAGCTTTCTTT.